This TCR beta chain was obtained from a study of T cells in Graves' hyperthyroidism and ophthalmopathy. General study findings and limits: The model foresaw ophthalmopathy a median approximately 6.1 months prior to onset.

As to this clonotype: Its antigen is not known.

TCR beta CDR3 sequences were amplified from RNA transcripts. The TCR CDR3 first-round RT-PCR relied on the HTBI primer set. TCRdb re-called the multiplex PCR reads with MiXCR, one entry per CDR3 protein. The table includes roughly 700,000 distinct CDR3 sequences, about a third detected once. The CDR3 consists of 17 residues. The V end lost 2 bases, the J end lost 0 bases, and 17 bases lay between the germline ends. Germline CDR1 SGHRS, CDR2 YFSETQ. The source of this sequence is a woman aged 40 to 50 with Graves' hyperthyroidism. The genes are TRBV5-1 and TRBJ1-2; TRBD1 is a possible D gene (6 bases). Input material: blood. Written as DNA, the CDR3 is TGCGCCAGCAGCTTCGGCGGGCGGACAGCAACTAACTATGGCTACACCTTC. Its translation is CASSFGGRTATNYGYTF.